The 3 T cell receptor beta chains listed next were all sequenced from one sample in a study of blood T cell repertoires in COVID-19. The assay was immunoSEQ multiplex PCR, and TCRdb's table has in-frame clones only and misses some. The sample lists over 250,000 clones, over 75% occurring once. The sequenced material came from PBMCs or T cells enriched from blood (not recorded which). The receptor set was obtained from a woman in her late teens or twenties who had recovered from COVID-19.

The chain employs TRBV28 and TRBJ1-2; 8 positions agree with TRBD1. The CDR3 sequence is 15 residues long. Germline trimming cut 2 bases from V and 8 bases from J; bases unmatched to any gene: 10. Germline V gives CDR1 MDHEN, CDR2 SYDVKM. The CDR3 DNA reads as TGTGCCAGCAGTTTACCCTTTGGACAGGGAGAGGGCTACACCTTC. Its protein is CASSLPFGQGEGYTF.

This clone was detected only a few times. The V and J genes are TRBV5-1 and TRBJ2-2, with a tentative D call TRBD1 (7 bases). The CDR3 loop spans 16 amino acids. The germline V gene has CDR1 SGHRS and CDR2 YFSETQ. Trimming took off 4 bases at V and 3 bases at J, with 16 bases between the two ends. This CDR3 is CASSLNQGGDTGELFF. The DNA for the CDR3 is TGCGCCAGCAGCCTGAATCAGGGGGGTGACACCGGGGAGCTGTTTTTT.

J is TRBJ1-6 and V is TRBV7-2; a weak D match, TRBD1 (5 bases). Germline CDR1 is SGHTA and CDR2 is FQGNSA. This CDR3 comprises 12 residues. Trimming shortened V by 6 bases and J by 8 bases, and 8 bases separated the two germline ends. The CDR3 coding sequence is TGTGCCAGCAGAGGGGCGGATTCACCCCTCCACTTT. It yields the protein CASRGADSPLHF.